The 16 T cell receptor beta chains reported below all come from one sample, sequenced in a study of blood T cell repertoires in COVID-19. Libraries were prepared by immunoSEQ multiplex PCR; TCRdb keeps only in-frame clonotypes and omits some of them. The table has more than 300,000 clones, about 90% seen once; the top ten hold 8.5% to 12%. The material sequenced was peripheral blood. The receptor source for this set is a woman aged 25 to 45 with COVID-19, enrolled during active disease.

The chain combines TRBV12-3 or TRBV12-4 with TRBJ2-7, with 8 bases that match TRBD2. V shed 9 bases and J 0 bases; nucleotides not matched to a gene: 4. CDR3 length: 13 amino acids. The CDR3 DNA reads as TGTGCCAGTCAGGGGACTAGCTCCTACGAGCAGTACTTC. It encodes CASQGTSSYEQYF.

V and J are TRBV6-5 and TRBJ1-5, with a tentative D call TRBD1 (5 bases). Trimming pared 8 bases from V and 5 bases from J, leaving 16 bases between. The germline gives CDR1 MNHEY, CDR2 SVGAGI. This CDR3 region has 14 residues. The DNA for the CDR3 is TGTGCCAGCGGCACTTGGGGCGGAGATCAGCCCCAGCATTTT. It is translated as CASGTWGGDQPQHF.

V is TRBV5-1 and J is TRBJ2-7; TRBD2 matches at 8 bases. From germline, CDR1 is SGHRS and CDR2 YFSETQ. The CDR3 spans 16 residues. With V trimmed by 3 bases and J by 2 bases, 10 bases remained unmatched. The CDR3 loop is CASSSRERGLAYEQYF. Written as DNA, the CDR3 is TGCGCCAGCAGCTCCCGAGAGCGGGGACTAGCCTACGAGCAGTACTTC.

This chain links TRBV29-1 with TRBJ2-6; the match to TRBD1 covers 9 bases. This CDR3 is built from 16 residues. In germline, CDR1 is SQVTM, CDR2 ANQGSEA. The V segment lost 4 bases and the J segment 1 base; nucleotides outside the gene matches: 5. The CDR3 protein is CSVVPGQGSGANVLTF. The CDR3 DNA follows: TGCAGCGTTGTCCCGGGACAGGGATCTGGGGCCAACGTCCTGACTTTC.

The V call is TRBV20-1, the J call TRBJ1-1; TRBD1 matches 7 bases. V shed 3 bases and J 1 base; nucleotides not matched to a gene: 2. The CDR3 runs 13 residues. The V gene's germline CDR1 is DFQATT and CDR2 SNEGSKA (reference sequence). This chain's CDR3 is CSASWDRNTEAFF. As DNA, the CDR3 is TGCAGTGCTAGTTGGGACAGGAACACTGAAGCTTTCTTT.

This clone was recorded a few times. This sequence joins TRBV9 and TRBJ1-1; the D is unclear. With 0 bases removed from V and 8 bases from J, the gap between germline ends came to 11 bases. Germline V lookup: CDR1 SGDLS, CDR2 YYNGEE. The CDR3 consists of 13 residues. CDR3 residues: CASSVAAGKEAFF. In nucleotides, the CDR3 is TGTGCCAGCAGCGTAGCCGCCGGTAAAGAAGCTTTCTTT. Together with reference TRBV9 and TRBJ1-1, the CDR3 gives the full variable domain: DSGVTQTPKHLITATGQRVTLRCSPRSGDLSVYWYQQSLDQGLQFLIQYYNGEERAKGNILERFSAQQFPDLHSELNLSSLELGDSALYFCASSVAAGKEAFFGQGTRLTVV.

This sequence joins TRBV29-1 and TRBJ1-2, with TRBD1 as a possible D gene (5 bases). Deletions cut 7 bases from V and 2 bases from J, with 11 bases between. Germline V lookup: CDR1 SQVTM, CDR2 ANQGSEA. CDR3 length equals 12 residues. The CDR3 loop reads CSARQQNYGYTF. The CDR3 DNA follows: TGCAGCGCACGACAGCAGAACTATGGCTACACCTTC.

The V and J genes are TRBV28 and TRBJ1-6; the match to TRBD1 covers 7 bases. The CDR3 totals 15 residues. The junction had 5 bases not matched to a gene; V was cut back by 2 bases and J by 7 bases. From germline, CDR1 is MDHEN and CDR2 SYDVKM. In DNA, the CDR3 is TGTGCCAGCAGTTTAGAGACAGGGAGGAATTCACCCCTCCACTTT. Protein product: CASSLETGRNSPLHF.

The chain combines TRBV5-3 with TRBJ2-7; tentatively, D is TRBD2 (5 bases). TRBV5-3 is an ORF for which the function is uncertain. V dropped 2 bases and J dropped 3 bases, with 12 bases sitting between them. The CDR3 spans 14 residues. In DNA, the CDR3 is TGTGCCAGAAGCTTCACTAGGGTTTTCTACGAGCAGTACTTC. Translating it yields CARSFTRVFYEQYF.

The rearrangement links TRBV5-1 to TRBJ1-6; 7 nucleotides line up with TRBD1. The CDR3 runs 14 residues. CDR1 is SGHRS and CDR2 is YFSETQ in the germline V gene. V dropped 5 bases and J dropped 8; count of bases not matched to a gene: 7. The CDR3 loop reads CASSSGQIDSPLHF. Here the CDR3 DNA reads TGCGCCAGCAGTTCGGGACAGATAGATTCACCCCTCCACTTT.

V and J are TRBV6-1 and TRBJ1-2; 7 nucleotides align to TRBD1. Germline CDR1 is MNHNS and CDR2 is SASEGT. The CDR3 is made up of 14 amino acids. J gave up 8 bases and V 3 bases, and 9 bases lay outside the gene matches. CDR3 DNA: TGTGCCAGCAGTGACCGGGACAGCCTTGGAGGCTACACCTTC. Translation: CASSDRDSLGGYTF.

V gene TRBV19 combines with J gene TRBJ2-3, with TRBD2 identical over 14 bases. J lost 5 bases, V lost 4 bases, and 8 bases had no gene match. CDR3 length equals 17 residues. From germline, CDR1 is LNHDA and CDR2 SQIVND (reference sequence). CDR3 in DNA: TGTGCCAGTAGTAAGCTTCGACTAGCGGGAGGGTTAGATACGCAGTATTTT. This sequence encodes CASSKLRLAGGLDTQYF.

The chain recombines TRBV14 with TRBJ2-1; 9 nucleotides agree with TRBD2. This CDR3 is built from 13 residues. Germline V gene data show CDR1 as SGHDN and CDR2 as FVKESK. V shed 1 base and J 15 bases; nucleotides not matched to a gene: 7. CDR3 loop: CASSQGNSGSGFF. The CDR3 nucleotides are TGTGCCAGCAGCCAAGGAAATAGCGGGAGCGGGTTCTTC.

The chain links TRBV14 to TRBJ2-7; D may be TRBD1 (6 bases). With 0 bases removed from V and 5 bases from J, the gap between germline ends came to 14 bases. CDR1 is SGHDN and CDR2 is FVKESK in the germline V gene. There are 15 residues in the CDR3. CDR3 protein: CASSQEHREQDEQYF. In DNA, the CDR3 is TGTGCCAGCAGCCAAGAACACAGGGAGCAGGACGAGCAGTACTTC.

The rearrangement links TRBV27 to TRBJ2-7; D is uncertain. CDR1 MNHEY and CDR2 SMNVEV come from the germline V gene (reference sequence). The V and J ends lost 5 bases and 5 bases respectively, with 10 bases between them. The CDR3 length is 12 residues. CDR3 amino acids: CASSPTQHEQYF. The CDR3 DNA reads as TGTGCCAGCAGTCCGACACAACACGAGCAGTACTTC.

The DNA of the CDR3 is TGTGCCAGCCGCAAGAACGGGGGGAGCTCCTACGAGCAGTACTTC. This sequence encodes CASRKNGGSSYEQYF. This chain uses TRBV11-2 with TRBJ2-7; TRBD2 matches 7 bases. The J segment lost 0 bases and the V segment lost 8 bases, leaving 10 bases of the junction unmatched. The CDR3 is made up of 15 amino acids. The germline V gene has CDR1 SGHAT and CDR2 FQNNGV.